This T cell receptor (beta chain) was identified in a study of blood T cell repertoires in COVID-19. The wider study: The United States, Italy and Spain were the sources of the acute and convalescent COVID-19 samples. The analysed material was cDNA or gDNA that came from T cells, B-cell-depleted T cells, or PBMCs.

Only one count was recorded for this clone. How the authors handled the data: Nucleated cell number was recorded as an estimate derived from reference gene primer amplification. TCRdb's copy holds only in-frame clones and misses some; the assay was immunoSEQ multiplex PCR. That table is the source of V, J and clone size, and D and trimming were worked out from the DNA. The sample lists 330,000 or so clones, about nine tenths seen once, with roughly a tenth in the top ten. Those enrolled in Seattle joined during active infection and were followed longitudinally afterward. This receptor was obtained from a man aged 25 to 40 with COVID-19, enrolled during active disease. Input material: peripheral blood.

For the CDR3, the DNA is TGTGCTAGTGGTTTGGCTCCGAACACCGGGGAGCTGTTTTTT. This codes for CASGLAPNTGELFF. The rearrangement links TRBV12-5 to TRBJ2-2; D gene ambiguous. Looked up from germline, CDR1 is LGHNT and CDR2 is FRNRAP. CDR3 size: 14 residues. Trimming shortened V by 1 base and J by 0 bases, and 3 bases separated the two germline ends.